A selection of T cell receptor beta chains follows, all from one sample in a study of CD8+ T cells in alopecia areata. The assay was immunoSEQ multiplex PCR, and TCRdb's table has in-frame clones only and misses some. The sample holds over 150,000 clones, just over 55% seen once. The sequenced sample consisted of CD8+ T cells sorted from blood. Receptor source: a human donor in good health. Both conserved end residues are part of each CDR3. D genes are given only for firm matches. Size values are once, few and many counts, or a class for expanded clones, and some rows have none.

D,J,V,size,CDR3,DNA
TRBD1,TRBJ2-3,TRBV15,NA,CATSRGRTGITDTQYF,TGTGCCACCAGCAGGGGAAGGACAGGGATAACAGATACGCAGTATTTT
NA,TRBJ2-7,TRBV6-5,NA,CASSFAYEQYF,TGTGCCAGCAGTTTCGCCTACGAGCAGTACTTC
NA,TRBJ1-6,TRBV6-5,NA,CASSYSPGSPLHF,TGTGCCAGCAGTTACTCGCCGGGATCACCCCTCCACTTT
NA,TRBJ2-7,TRBV9,NA,CASSPRDRPYEQYF,TGTGCCAGCAGCCCGCGGGACAGACCCTACGAGCAGTACTTC
TRBD1,TRBJ1-2,TRBV6-5,once,CASSLDREGGYTF,TGTGCCAGCAGCTTAGACAGGGAGGGGGGCTACACCTTC
TRBD2,TRBJ2-3,TRBV29-1,NA,CSVEGGLAGDTQYF,TGCAGCGTTGAGGGGGGACTAGCGGGAGATACGCAGTATTTT
NA,TRBJ2-7,TRBV27,NA,CASSLSGSYEQYF,TGTGCCAGCAGTTTATCCGGCAGCTACGAGCAGTACTTC
NA,TRBJ2-1,TRBV5-6,NA,CASSLYYNEQFF,TGTGCCAGCAGCCTTTACTACAATGAGCAGTTCTTC
NA,TRBJ1-2,TRBV7-9,once,CASTAIEWDGYTF,TGTGCCAGCACAGCGATTGAGTGGGATGGCTACACCTTC
NA,TRBJ1-6,TRBV27,few,CASSFGPNSPLHF,TGTGCCAGCAGTTTTGGACCGAATTCACCCCTCCACTTT
NA,TRBJ1-5,TRBV2,once,CASSEGQGNQPQHF,TGTGCCAGCAGTGAGGGTCAGGGCAATCAGCCCCAGCATTTT
NA,TRBJ1-2,TRBV29-1,few,CSVETGLSGYTF,TGCAGCGTTGAAACAGGTCTCTCTGGCTACACCTTC
NA,TRBJ2-1,TRBV13,NA,CASSTGPGEQFF,TGTGCCAGCAGCACGGGGCCAGGTGAGCAGTTCTTC
TRBD1,TRBJ1-6,TRBV5-6,NA,CASSRARTGVSPLHF,TGTGCCAGCAGTAGAGCTAGGACAGGGGTCTCACCCCTCCACTTT
NA,TRBJ1-2,TRBV15,NA,CATSRAGASYGYTF,TGTGCCACCAGCAGAGCGGGGGCTAGCTATGGCTACACCTTC
NA,TRBJ2-7,TRBV11-2,NA,CASSPRGAPEQYF,TGTGCCAGCAGCCCCCGCGGGGCCCCCGAGCAGTACTTC
NA,TRBJ1-4,TRBV13,NA,CASSIRDGNEKLFF,TGTGCCAGCAGCATCCGGGACGGTAATGAAAAACTGTTTTTT
NA,TRBJ2-7,TRBV7-9,NA,CASTNGALGDEQYF,TGTGCCAGCACCAACGGAGCCCTAGGCGACGAGCAGTACTTC
NA,TRBJ1-6,TRBV7-2,few,CASSQLGLSSPLHF,TGTGCCAGCAGCCAATTAGGGCTTAGTTCACCCCTCCACTTT
TRBD1,TRBJ2-1,TRBV29-1,NA,CSGAGQGNEQFF,TGCAGCGGCGCTGGACAGGGGAATGAGCAGTTCTTC
NA,TRBJ1-1,TRBV13,few,CASSLGQNTEAFF,TGTGCCAGCAGCCTTGGACAGAACACTGAAGCTTTCTTT
NA,TRBJ1-6,TRBV27,NA,CASRVGINSPLHF,TGTGCCAGCAGGGTCGGAATTAATTCACCCCTCCACTTT
TRBD2,TRBJ2-7,TRBV5-1,NA,CASSPTGGAHEQYF,TGCGCCAGCAGTCCCACCGGGGGGGCCCACGAGCAGTACTTC
TRBD1,TRBJ1-1,TRBV4-1,once,CASSQAVQGTNTEAFF,TGCGCCAGCAGCCAGGCAGTACAGGGGACGAACACTGAAGCTTTCTTT
NA,TRBJ2-2,TRBV14,few,CASSLSWNPF,TGTGCCAGCAGCCTCTCTTGGAACCCCTTT
NA,TRBJ2-1,TRBV29-1,few,CSVFGNEQFF,TGCAGCGTGTTTGGCAATGAGCAGTTCTTC
NA,TRBJ2-5,TRBV7-6,NA,CASSHPVPGHDRPTQYF,TGTGCCAGCAGCCACCCAGTCCCGGGGCATGACCGGCCCACCCAGTACTTC
NA,TRBJ2-1,TRBV29-1,NA,CSVVGGKKSGNEQFF,TGCAGCGTTGTCGGAGGGAAAAAATCAGGCAATGAGCAGTTCTTC
NA,TRBJ1-1,TRBV28,NA,CASSLRAEAFF,TGTGCCAGCAGTTTAAGGGCTGAAGCTTTCTTT
NA,TRBJ2-5,TRBV29-1,NA,CSVIGAGTQYF,TGCAGCGTTATTGGGGCAGGGACCCAGTACTTC
TRBD2,TRBJ2-5,TRBV5-1,few,CASSFTSGGLQETQYF,TGCGCCAGCAGCTTTACTAGCGGGGGCCTCCAAGAGACCCAGTACTTC
TRBD2,TRBJ2-7,TRBV7-9,once,CASSLAGLAHEQYF,TGTGCCAGCAGCTTAGCGGGACTAGCCCACGAGCAGTACTTC
NA,TRBJ2-5,TRBV29-1,NA,CSVEPTVGETQYF,TGCAGCGTTGAACCCACGGTGGGGGAGACCCAGTACTTC
NA,TRBJ1-6,TRBV2,few,CAIYAYNSPLHF,TGTGCCATCTATGCCTATAATTCACCCCTCCACTTT
NA,TRBJ2-5,TRBV29-1,NA,CSVEVPGTEQETQYF,TGCAGCGTTGAAGTCCCAGGCACCGAGCAAGAGACCCAGTACTTC
TRBD1,TRBJ1-2,TRBV11-2,NA,CASSLTKSDRVSVGYTF,TGTGCCAGCAGCTTAACTAAATCAGACAGGGTATCGGTTGGCTACACCTTC
NA,TRBJ2-6,TRBV27,few,CASSPLEASKANVLTF,TGTGCCAGCAGCCCCCTCGAGGCCTCGAAGGCCAACGTCCTGACTTTC
NA,TRBJ1-5,TRBV11-2,few,CASSLAGGVSNQPQHF,TGTGCCAGCAGCTTAGCGGGGGGAGTTAGCAATCAGCCCCAGCATTTT